The 3 T cell receptor beta chains below all came from one sample that was sequenced in a study of blood T cell repertoires in COVID-19. The table came from immunoSEQ multiplex PCR; TCRdb's copy has only in-frame clones and leaves some out. This sample has about 310,000 clones, with about 91% found just once. The sequenced sample consisted of PBMCs or T cells enriched from blood (not recorded which). The receptors were gathered from a woman aged 40 to 50 who had recovered from COVID-19.

The chain links TRBV29-1 to TRBJ1-2; 7 bases agree with TRBD1. Germline values: CDR1 SQVTM, CDR2 ANQGSEA. This CDR3 is built from 14 residues. Trimming removed 1 base from V and 6 bases from J; junction bases left unmatched: 8. For the CDR3, the DNA is TGCAGCGTTGAAGGAGGACAGGAGTGGGATGGCTACACCTTC. This gives the protein CSVEGGQEWDGYTF.

The rearrangement links TRBV11-2 to TRBJ2-1; a weak D match, TRBD2 (6 bases). V was pared by 6 bases and J by 6 bases, with 15 bases between. Germline V lookup: CDR1 SGHAT, CDR2 FQNNGV. The CDR3 is 14 amino acids. Here the CDR3 DNA reads TGTGCCAGCAGTGGTGTAGGTAGCGGCAATGAGCAGTTCTTC. Its translation: CASSGVGSGNEQFF. The whole variable domain, remainder taken from reference TRBV11-2 and TRBJ2-1, is EAGVAQSPRYKIIEKRQSVAFWCNPISGHATLYWYQQILGQGPKLLIQFQNNGVVDDSQLPKDRFSAERLKGVDSTLKIQPAKLEDSAVYLCASSGVGSGNEQFFGPGTRLTVL.

V and J are TRBV7-6 and TRBJ2-1; 8 bases are shared with TRBD2. The trim removed 6 bases at V and 6 bases at J, leaving 1 base unmatched. In germline, CDR1 is SGHVS, CDR2 FNYEAQ. The CDR3 consists of 12 residues. This chain's CDR3 is CASSRGGNEQFF. In nucleotides, the CDR3 is TGTGCCAGCAGTCGGGGGGGCAATGAGCAGTTCTTC.